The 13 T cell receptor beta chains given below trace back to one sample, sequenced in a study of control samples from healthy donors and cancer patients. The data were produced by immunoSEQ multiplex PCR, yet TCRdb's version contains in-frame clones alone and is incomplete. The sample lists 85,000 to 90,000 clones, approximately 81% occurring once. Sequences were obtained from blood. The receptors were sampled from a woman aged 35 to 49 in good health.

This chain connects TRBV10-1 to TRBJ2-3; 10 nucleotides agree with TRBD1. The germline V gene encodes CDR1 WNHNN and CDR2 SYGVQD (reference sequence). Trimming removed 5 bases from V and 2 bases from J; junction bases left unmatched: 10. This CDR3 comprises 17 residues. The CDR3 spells CASSPKTGTGDTDTQYF. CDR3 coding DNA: TGCGCCAGCAGTCCGAAGACCGGGACAGGGGACACAGATACGCAGTATTTT.

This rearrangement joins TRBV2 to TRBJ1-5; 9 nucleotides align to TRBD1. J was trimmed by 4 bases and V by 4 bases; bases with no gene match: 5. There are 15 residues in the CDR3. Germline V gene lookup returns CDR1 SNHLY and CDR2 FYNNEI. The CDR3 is CASSAGTGINQPQHF. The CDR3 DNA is TGTGCCAGCAGTGCCGGGACAGGGATAAATCAGCCCCAGCATTTT. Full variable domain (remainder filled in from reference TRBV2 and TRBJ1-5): EPEVTQTPSHQVTQMGQEVILRCVPISNHLYFYWYRQILGQKVEFLVSFYNNEISEKSEIFDDQFSVERPDGSNFTLKIRSTKLEDSAMYFCASSAGTGINQPQHFGDGTRLSIL.

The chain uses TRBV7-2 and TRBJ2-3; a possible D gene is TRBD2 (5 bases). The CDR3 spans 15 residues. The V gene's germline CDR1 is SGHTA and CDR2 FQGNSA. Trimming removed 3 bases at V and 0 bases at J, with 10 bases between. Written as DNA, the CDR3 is TGTGCCAGCAGCTTGGCGGGCTTTAGCACAGATACGCAGTATTTT. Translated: CASSLAGFSTDTQYF.

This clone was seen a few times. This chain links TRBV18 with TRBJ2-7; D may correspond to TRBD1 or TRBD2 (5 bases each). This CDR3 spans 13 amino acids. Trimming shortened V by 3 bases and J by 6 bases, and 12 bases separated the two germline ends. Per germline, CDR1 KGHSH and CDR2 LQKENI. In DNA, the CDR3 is TGTGCCAGCTCACCGGGGACCGGTCTCGAGCAGTACTTC. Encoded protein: CASSPGTGLEQYF.

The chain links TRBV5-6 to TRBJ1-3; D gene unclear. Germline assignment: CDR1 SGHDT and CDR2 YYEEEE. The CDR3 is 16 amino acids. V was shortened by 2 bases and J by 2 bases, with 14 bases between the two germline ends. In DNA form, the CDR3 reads TGTGCCAGCAGCTTCAGAAGGCCAACCACTGGAAACACCATATATTTT. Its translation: CASSFRRPTTGNTIYF.

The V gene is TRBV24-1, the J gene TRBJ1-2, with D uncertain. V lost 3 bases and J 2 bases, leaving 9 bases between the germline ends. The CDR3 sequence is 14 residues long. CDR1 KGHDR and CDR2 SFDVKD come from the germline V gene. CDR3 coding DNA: TGTGCCACCAGTGATGGGGTCGAGAACTATGGCTACACCTTC. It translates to CATSDGVENYGYTF.

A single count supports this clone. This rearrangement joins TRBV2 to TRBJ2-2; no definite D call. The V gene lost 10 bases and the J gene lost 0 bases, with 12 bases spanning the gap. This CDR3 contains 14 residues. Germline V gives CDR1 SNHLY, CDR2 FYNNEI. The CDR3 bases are TGTGCCATCTCTAAGGCCTCGAACACCGGGGAGCTGTTTTTT. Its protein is CAISKASNTGELFF.

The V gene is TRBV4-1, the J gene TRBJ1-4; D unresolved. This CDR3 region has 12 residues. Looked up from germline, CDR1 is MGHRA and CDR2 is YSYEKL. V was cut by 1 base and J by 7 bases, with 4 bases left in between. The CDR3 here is CASSQVSEKLFF. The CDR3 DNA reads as TGCGCCAGCAGCCAAGTGAGTGAAAAACTGTTTTTT.

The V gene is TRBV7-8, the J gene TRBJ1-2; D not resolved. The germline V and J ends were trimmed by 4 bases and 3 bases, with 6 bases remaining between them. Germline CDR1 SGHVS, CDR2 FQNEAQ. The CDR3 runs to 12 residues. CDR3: CASSSADYGYTF. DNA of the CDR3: TGTGCCAGCAGCTCAGCGGACTATGGCTACACCTTC.

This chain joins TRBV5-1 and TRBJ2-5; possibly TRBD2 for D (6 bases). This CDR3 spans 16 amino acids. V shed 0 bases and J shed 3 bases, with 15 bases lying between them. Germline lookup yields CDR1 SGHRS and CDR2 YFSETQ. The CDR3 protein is CASSLGPLGGEETQYF. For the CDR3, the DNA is TGCGCCAGCAGCTTGGGGCCCCTTGGAGGGGAAGAGACCCAGTACTTC.

CDR3 DNA: TGTGCCAGCAGTTACGGCAGGGGGACTGAAGCTTTCTTT. Its translation: CASSYGRGTEAFF. The rearrangement joins TRBV6-5 to TRBJ1-1; 7 bases are shared with TRBD1. Germline lookup yields CDR1 MNHEY and CDR2 SVGAGI. This CDR3 has 13 amino acids. V dropped 2 bases and J dropped 5; count of bases not matched to a gene: 2.

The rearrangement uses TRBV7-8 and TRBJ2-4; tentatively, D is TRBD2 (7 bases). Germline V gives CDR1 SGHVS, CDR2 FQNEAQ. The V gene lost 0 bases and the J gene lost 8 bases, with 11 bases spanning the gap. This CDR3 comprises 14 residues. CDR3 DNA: TGTGCCAGCAGCTTAGCGGGGGGGCGTGACATTCAGTACTTC. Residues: CASSLAGGRDIQYF.

The DNA of the CDR3 is TGCGCCAGCAGCCAAACCCTGGCGGGGGGGCCAGGGGATACGCAGTATTTT. Translating it yields CASSQTLAGGPGDTQYF. This sequence joins TRBV4-3 and TRBJ2-3; 9 positions match TRBD2. Germline CDR1 is LGHNA and CDR2 is YSLEER. J was trimmed by 6 bases and V by 2 bases; bases with no gene match: 12. The CDR3 is made up of 17 amino acids.